The 13 T cell receptor beta chains below all came from one sample that was sequenced in a study of shared clonotypes between healthy human individuals. Naive CD8 cells comprised CD45RO-negative, CCR7-positively selected cells, excluding terminally differentiated effector memory CD45RA+ cells. Method: immunoSEQ multiplex PCR; TCRdb's copy keeps in-frame clones and lacks some. The sample consists of millions of clones, approximately 94% of them appearing once. Input material: naive CD8+ T cells sorted from blood. Source of these receptors: a man between 18 and 29 years old in good health.

The V gene is TRBV19, the J gene TRBJ2-3; D tentatively fits TRBD1 or TRBD2 (7 bases each). In germline, CDR1 is LNHDA, CDR2 SQIVND (reference sequence). Trimming cost V 6 bases and J 3 bases, with 16 bases left between them. The CDR3 is made up of 15 amino acids. The CDR3 sequence: CASSQGGLSTDTQYF. The CDR3, as DNA: TGTGCCAGTAGCCAGGGGGGGCTCAGTACAGATACGCAGTATTTT.

The V gene is TRBV19, the J gene TRBJ1-5; D possibly corresponds to TRBD1 (6 bases). The CDR3 is 17 residues long. CDR1 LNHDA and CDR2 SQIVND come from the germline V gene (reference sequence). Trimming removed 3 bases from V and 1 base from J, with 16 bases in between. The chain's CDR3 is CASSISPGDRSNQPQHF. The DNA for the CDR3 is TGTGCCAGTAGTATCTCCCCGGGAGACAGGAGCAATCAGCCCCAGCATTTT. Supplemented by reference TRBV19 and TRBJ1-5, the full variable domain reads DGGITQSPKYLFRKEGQNVTLSCEQNLNHDAMYWYRQDPGQGLRLIYYSQIVNDFQKGDIAEGYSVSREKKESFPLTVTSAQKNPTAFYLCASSISPGDRSNQPQHFGDGTRLSIL.

For this clone: Other DNA sequences from this sample encode an identical CDR3 as well. CDR3 DNA sequence: TGTGCCAGCAGTCCCTCTACAGGGACCCTCAACTATGGCTACACCTTC. Protein: CASSPSTGTLNYGYTF. V usage is TRBV27 and J usage is TRBJ1-2, with a weak D call TRBD1 (6 bases). Trimming removed 5 bases from V and 2 bases from J, with 18 bases in between. Germline CDR1 is MNHEY and CDR2 is SMNVEV (reference sequence). CDR3 length equals 16 residues.

This chain uses TRBV15 with TRBJ2-7; the D is unclear. Germline values: CDR1 LNHNV, CDR2 YYDKDF (reference sequence). Trimming removed 0 bases from V and 5 bases from J, with 14 bases in between. The CDR3 has 15 amino acids. The CDR3 bases are TGTGCCACCAGCAGAGATCGTAATGGGGTCCACGAGCAGTACTTC. It encodes CATSRDRNGVHEQYF. The variable domain in full, with the rest retrieved from reference TRBV15 and TRBJ2-7, is DAMVIQNPRYQVTQFGKPVTLSCSQTLNHNVMYWYQQKSSQAPKLLFHYYDKDFNNEADTPDNFQSRRPNTSFCFLDIRSPGLGDTAMYLCATSRDRNGVHEQYFGPGTRLTVT.

V gene TRBV30 combines with J gene TRBJ2-2, with a tentative D call TRBD2 (5 bases). The CDR3 has 16 residues. Trimming left V 2 bases short and J 7 bases short, with 20 bases between. The germline V gene has CDR1 GTSNPN and CDR2 SVGIG (reference sequence). CDR3 protein: CAWSFYFDYGGGELFF. CDR3 sequence (DNA): TGTGCCTGGAGTTTCTACTTCGACTACGGAGGCGGGGAGCTGTTTTTT.

Note on this clone: This specimen includes other DNA sequences encoding the same CDR3. V is TRBV13 and J is TRBJ1-1; D is ambiguous. Germline values: CDR1 PRHDT, CDR2 FYEKMQ (reference sequence). There are 14 residues in the CDR3. V was pared by 3 bases and J by 1 base, with 9 bases between. The CDR3, as DNA: TGTGCCAGCAGCTTGGGCACCCCGAACACTGAAGCTTTCTTT. Protein product: CASSLGTPNTEAFF.

Comment on this clone: The same CDR3 also results from other DNA sequences found in this sample. J is TRBJ2-7 and V is TRBV19; no clear D gene. V was cut by 3 bases and J by 1 base, with 7 bases left in between. CDR3 length: 13 residues. Germline V lookup: CDR1 LNHDA, CDR2 SQIVND (reference sequence). CDR3 amino acids: CASSIDVSYEQYF. The CDR3 nucleotides read TGTGCCAGTAGTATCGACGTATCCTACGAGCAGTACTTC.

Remarks on this clone: One junction end does not reproduce the germline sequence, and a read error may be involved. The sample contains more than one DNA sequence encoding this CDR3. V gene TRBV13 combines with J gene TRBJ1-1; 9 nucleotides agree with TRBD1. CDR3 length equals 12 residues. The germline V gene encodes CDR1 PRHDT and CDR2 FYEKMQ (reference sequence). The CDR3 DNA reads as TGTGCCAGTAGCTTAGGGACAGGGACGGCTTTCTTT. Translated: CASSLGTGTAFF. The entire variable domain, with the rest obtained from reference TRBV13 and TRBJ1-1, is as follows: AAGVIQSPRHLIKEKRETATLKCYPIPRHDTVYWYQQGPGQDPQFLISFYEKMQSDKGSIPDRFSAQQFSDYHSELNMSSLELGDSALYFCASSLGTGTAFFGQGTRLTVV.

Concerning this clone itself: Other DNA sequences of this sample code for an identical CDR3. The chain uses TRBV19 and TRBJ2-3; the D is unclear. There are 12 residues in the CDR3. The V gene lost 4 bases and the J gene lost 4 bases, with 6 bases spanning the gap. From germline, CDR1 is LNHDA and CDR2 SQIVND (reference sequence). The CDR3 coding sequence is TGTGCCAGTAGTAACAGCGCAGATACGCAGTATTTT. Amino acids: CASSNSADTQYF.

This clone was found once. The genes are TRBV19 and TRBJ2-3; TRBD2 might be the D (6 bases). Germline CDR1 reads LNHDA; CDR2 reads SQIVND (reference sequence). V was cut by 3 bases and J by 5 bases, with 18 bases left in between. The CDR3 spans 16 residues. CDR3: CASSIFFRQEGDTQYF. The CDR3 DNA sequence: TGTGCCAGTAGTATCTTTTTTCGCCAGGAGGGAGATACGCAGTATTTT.

Turning to this clone: Additional DNA sequences in this sample encode the identical CDR3. The genes are TRBV4-1 and TRBJ1-2; the match to TRBD1 covers 7 bases. The CDR3 consists of 14 residues. Germline-derived CDR1 and CDR2 are MGHRA and YSYEKL. Unmatched junction bases numbered 4, after V lost 1 base and J lost 5 bases. This CDR3 is CASSQVGTAYGYTF. CDR3 sequence (DNA): TGCGCCAGCAGCCAAGTCGGGACAGCTTATGGCTACACCTTC.

The rearrangement links TRBV13 to TRBJ2-7, with D possibly called TRBD1 or TRBD2 (6 bases each). With 7 bases removed from V and 4 bases from J, the gap between germline ends came to 17 bases. Germline assignment: CDR1 PRHDT and CDR2 FYEKMQ (reference sequence). CDR3 size: 14 residues. As DNA, the CDR3 is TGTGCCAGCAACGACGGGGGCAGAACATACGAGCAGTACTTC. As protein: CASNDGGRTYEQYF.

The chain carries TRBV28 and TRBJ2-7; 7 bases fit TRBD2. Germline CDR1 is MDHEN and CDR2 is SYDVKM. The CDR3 is made up of 14 amino acids. Unmatched junction bases numbered 3, after V lost 2 bases and J lost 2 bases. The CDR3 DNA is TGTGCCAGCAGTTTAACTAGCGAGGCCTACGAGCAGTACTTC. Translating it yields CASSLTSEAYEQYF.